The entry that follows covers one T cell receptor beta chain sequence. No cognate antigen has been identified for it. It has no much larger one-base neighbor in the sample; base qualities were not kept. The intended sense of this specimen's time point label: after dendritic cell vaccination, including at tumor progression/relapse. Patients were selected for having adequate residual fresh-frozen tumor tissue and more than two years of available survival data. Molecular status otherwise varied across the glioblastoma patients, but none of them carried an isocitrate dehydrogenase mutation. PBMC were collected before vaccination, two weeks after the third vaccination, and at tumor progression when it occurred. The Qiagen DNeasy Blood extraction Kit was used to extract genomic DNA. The source of the sample is a study of glioma-infiltrating T cells after dendritic cell vaccination (dated by TCRdb to 2016 to 2017). Study-level background: The cohort included roughly 15 glioblastoma patients drawn from Phase I and II dendritic cell vaccination trials, of whom 9 were newly diagnosed and 6 had recurrent disease. Patients received autologous tumor lysate-pulsed dendritic cell vaccination between about 2002 and 2012. The vaccine was prepared from monocyte-derived dendritic cells that were cultured for seven to eight days with IL-4 and GM-CSF and then pulsed overnight with autologous tumor lysate. Each patient got three intradermal injections of the dendritic cell vaccine, spaced at biweekly intervals, in the arm below the axilla. In glioblastoma patients vaccinated with dendritic cells, deep sequencing of TCR beta CDR3 regions served to measure the amount of tumor-infiltrating lymphocytes and to compare repertoires between tumor and blood. Survival after dendritic cell vaccination was correlated with TCR sequencing metrics, such as TIL content and the overlap between tumor and blood repertoires.

The immunoSEQ assay amplified TCRB CDR3 regions from about 2 micrograms of genomic DNA, or from all available DNA when less than that amount was available. Multiplex PCR used 60 forward primers for TCR V beta segments and 13 reverse primers for J beta segments. Synthetic control templates were spiked into each sample at limiting dilution to estimate reads per starting template. Sequencing produced 87 bp reads on the Illumina HiSeq System. For the original study's pipeline: PCR and sequencing errors were removed by merging closely related sequences with a nearest neighbor algorithm. TCR overlap was defined as the percentage of unique tumor TCR beta sequences that were also found in the peripheral blood of the same patient. TCRdb obtained this table from immuneACCESS and retained in-frame rearrangements with V and J assigned. These tables miss some clones; where compared with another copy, unresolved V genes account for less than half of the shortfall, and the remainder is unexplained. The DNA was the basis for D and trimming; V, J and clone size are from that table. This sample is represented by just under 100,000 clones; 65% to 85% of them were singletons. The top ten constitute about 5.7% of the sample.

Per the germline V gene (reference sequence), MNHEY is the CDR1 and SMNVEV is the CDR2. Inclusive of the bounding cysteine and phenylalanine, the CDR3 is 17 residues long. Of the read, only the CDR3 DNA is kept; its 51 bases are in frame from base 1. V is pruned by 0 bases and J by 6 bases, leaving 7 bases of the junction without a gene match. Study-wide conclusions, independent of this receptor: The three-group TCR overlap response model was described as speculative and requiring prospective validation. TCR clonality showed no direct relationship with survival, which suggests that a diverse polyclonal response may matter. The cohort was small and heterogeneous, with few patients having full blood and tumor sets and even fewer initial-recurrent tumor pairs. Longer time to progression and overall survival after dendritic cell vaccination were predicted by higher estimated pretreatment TIL content.

The rearranged segments are TRBV27 and TRBJ2-1; 11 of the junction bases match TRBD2. This receptor was obtained from a human donor with glioblastoma. This specimen consisted of blood, obtained after dendritic cell vaccination. The CDR3 region has the sequence CASSLSQLAGAGNEQFF. The DNA sequence is TGTGCCAGCAGTTTATCCCAACTAGCGGGGGCCGGCAATGAGCAGTTCTTC.